One sample yielded the 17 T cell receptor beta chains listed below, sequenced in a study of T cells in Graves' hyperthyroidism and ophthalmopathy. TCR beta CDR3 sequences were amplified from RNA transcripts. Initially, a first-round RT-PCR of the TCR CDR3 employed the HTBI primer set. TCRdb re-derived calls from the multiplex PCR reads in MiXCR, one entry per CDR3 protein. The sample has 300,000 to 400,000 distinct CDR3 sequences, under 25% seen once. Sequenced sample: blood. The source is a woman in her forties or fifties with Graves' hyperthyroidism.

The table lists this clonotype with many counts. This rearrangement joins TRBV5-5 to TRBJ2-3; 7 positions match TRBD1. The trim removed 4 bases at V and 4 bases at J, leaving 6 bases unmatched. The CDR3 has 14 amino acids. CDR1 is SGHKS, CDR2 YYEKEE, per germline (reference sequence). CDR3 residues: CASSLQGRADTQYF. The CDR3 DNA sequence: TGTGCCAGCAGCCTACAGGGGCGAGCAGATACGCAGTATTTT.

The chain has TRBV5-6 and TRBJ1-1; tentatively, D is TRBD1 (5 bases). Trimming pared 2 bases from V and 5 bases from J, leaving 13 bases between. The V gene's germline CDR1 is SGHDT and CDR2 YYEEEE. The CDR3 contains 14 residues. CDR3 bases: TGTGCCAGCAGCTTTGGGTATGGGGCTACTGAAGCTTTCTTT. It translates to CASSFGYGATEAFF.

This chain links TRBV6-1 with TRBJ2-2; a weak D match, TRBD2 (6 bases). V was pared by 6 bases and J by 7 bases, with 18 bases between. Per germline, CDR1 MNHNS and CDR2 SASEGT. This CDR3 region has 15 residues. CDR3 in DNA: TGTGCCAGCAGCCAACGGACTACGAGCCTCGGGGAGCTGTTTTTT. Amino acids: CASSQRTTSLGELFF.

This clonotype was seen ten or more times. V and J are TRBV5-1 and TRBJ1-5; the D gene is possibly TRBD1 (5 bases). Trimming took 5 bases from V and 2 from J, leaving 11 bases between them. Germline lookup yields CDR1 SGHRS and CDR2 YFSETQ. The CDR3 runs 14 residues. The chain's CDR3 is CASREGAGNQPQHF. The CDR3 coding sequence is TGCGCCAGCAGAGAAGGGGCTGGCAATCAGCCCCAGCATTTT.

This clonotype showed up just a few times. The CDR3 reads CASSLGRGLGRETQYF. CDR3 in DNA: TGTGCCAGCAGTTTAGGGCGGGGTCTCGGGCGGGAGACCCAGTACTTC. The V gene is TRBV28, the J gene TRBJ2-5; D perhaps matches TRBD2 (6 bases). This CDR3 contains 16 residues. Germline V gene data show CDR1 as MDHEN and CDR2 as SYDVKM. Deletions cut 2 bases from V and 5 bases from J, with 18 bases between.

This clonotype was seen repeatedly, ten times or more. The chain links TRBV28 to TRBJ2-1; TRBD1 aligns across 8 bases. The V gene end was trimmed by 6 bases and the J gene end by 9 bases; junction bases not matched to a gene: 7. This CDR3 comprises 13 residues. Per germline, CDR1 MDHEN and CDR2 SYDVKM. The CDR3 region has the DNA TGTGCCAGCAGACCACCAGGGGGCGTTGAGCAGTTCTTC. Residues: CASRPPGGVEQFF. Combining the CDR3 with reference TRBV28 and TRBJ2-1 gives the whole variable domain DVKVTQSSRYLVKRTGEKVFLECVQDMDHENMFWYRQDPGLGLRLIYFSYDVKMKEKGDIPEGYSVSREKKERFSLILESASTNQTSMYLCASRPPGGVEQFFGPGTRLTVL.

This clonotype was picked up many times. V is TRBV28 and J is TRBJ1-2, with 8 bases that match TRBD1. CDR1 and CDR2 (germline): MDHEN, SYDVKM. Trimming removed 5 bases from V and 2 bases from J; junction bases left unmatched: 10. This CDR3 spans 16 amino acids. CDR3 residues: CASSPRAGGLNYGYTF. CDR3 DNA sequence: TGTGCCAGCAGTCCCCGGGCAGGGGGCTTGAACTATGGCTACACCTTC.

The chain employs TRBV6-2 or TRBV6-3 and TRBJ2-1; 13 bases line up with TRBD2. Germline loops: CDR1 MNHEY, CDR2 SVGEGT. The CDR3 totals 16 residues. V lost 9 bases and J lost 4; bases outside the gene matches: 9. CDR3 region: CASGGSGLAGYNEQFF. The CDR3 coding sequence is TGTGCCAGTGGGGGGTCGGGACTAGCGGGGTACAATGAGCAGTTCTTC.

This clonotype was observed at least ten times. The chain carries TRBV7-2 and TRBJ1-1, with TRBD1 matching over 9 bases. Germline trimming cut 5 bases from V and 1 base from J; bases unmatched to any gene: 8. The CDR3 spans 16 residues. Germline V gene data show CDR1 as SGHTA and CDR2 as FQGNSA. CDR3 region: CASSQRQGGGNTEAFF. Written as DNA, the CDR3 is TGTGCCAGCAGCCAACGACAGGGGGGTGGGAACACTGAAGCTTTCTTT.

This clonotype was recorded only once. The chain recombines TRBV5-1 with TRBJ2-7; no reliable D call. Germline V gene data show CDR1 as SGHRS and CDR2 as YFSETQ. This CDR3 has 14 amino acids. The germline V and J ends were trimmed by 4 bases and 6 bases, with 17 bases remaining between them. CDR3 loop: CASSHSGSPGEQYF. The CDR3 DNA sequence: TGCGCCAGCAGCCATTCAGGATCTCCGGGCGAGCAGTACTTC.

In its sample, this clonotype was seen many times. The V call is TRBV7-9, the J call TRBJ2-1; 7 positions agree with TRBD2. Per the germline V gene, CDR1 is SEHNR and CDR2 is FQNEAQ (reference sequence). Trimming at V came to 5 bases and at J to 3 bases, leaving 4 bases not matched to a gene. This CDR3 comprises 14 residues. CDR3: CASSPQRGYNEQFF. The CDR3 DNA sequence: TGTGCCAGCAGCCCCCAGCGGGGCTACAATGAGCAGTTCTTC.

The chain recombines TRBV2 with TRBJ2-7, with TRBD2 as a possible D gene (5 bases). Trimming took 3 bases from V and 6 from J, leaving 21 bases between them. Germline V gives CDR1 SNHLY, CDR2 FYNNEI. The CDR3 spans 16 residues. The CDR3 region is CASSDVSEFLLREQYF. As DNA, the CDR3 is TGTGCCAGCAGTGACGTTAGCGAGTTTCTCCTCCGCGAGCAGTACTTC.

This clonotype was observed at least ten times. This rearrangement joins TRBV5-1 to TRBJ2-1; TRBD2 matches 10 bases. The length of the CDR3 is 15 residues. Germline V CDR1 and CDR2: SGHRS, YFSETQ. V lost 1 base and J lost 8; bases outside the gene matches: 6. CDR3: CASSLIAGGVHEQFF. Written as DNA, the CDR3 is TGCGCCAGCAGCTTGATAGCGGGAGGAGTCCATGAGCAGTTCTTC.

V and J are TRBV18 and TRBJ2-7, with D tentatively TRBD1 (6 bases). V was clipped by 3 bases and J by 4 bases, with 13 bases between them. Germline loops: CDR1 KGHSH, CDR2 LQKENI. This CDR3 spans 14 amino acids. Here the CDR3 reads CASSPGAGQYEQYF. In DNA form, the CDR3 reads TGTGCCAGCTCACCGGGGGCAGGGCAGTACGAGCAGTACTTC.

This clonotype has at least ten counts. The chain combines TRBV12-3 or TRBV12-4 with TRBJ2-7; 13 bases align to TRBD2. The CDR3 is made up of 17 amino acids. V was pared by 4 bases and J by 1 base, with 7 bases of the junction left unmatched. The CDR3 DNA sequence: TGTGCCAGCAGTTATTCCGGGACTAGCGGGATATCCTACGAGCAGTACTTC. This encodes CASSYSGTSGISYEQYF.

This clonotype was recorded at least ten times. The rearrangement links TRBV6-5 to TRBJ1-4; the D gene is possibly TRBD1 (5 bases). The CDR3 covers 18 residues. V dropped 2 bases and J dropped 0 bases, with 16 bases sitting between them. Germline loops: CDR1 MNHEY, CDR2 SVGAGI. The chain's CDR3 is CASSYRWHQGATNEKLFF. CDR3 DNA: TGTGCCAGCAGTTACAGGTGGCACCAAGGGGCAACTAATGAAAAACTGTTTTTT.

This clonotype was counted many times. The chain links TRBV27 to TRBJ1-5, with D possibly being TRBD1 (6 bases). V lost 6 bases to trimming and J lost 5 bases, with 17 bases between them. Germline CDR1 and CDR2: MNHEY and SMNVEV (reference sequence). The CDR3 covers 15 residues. The CDR3 DNA reads as TGTGCCAGCAGACCCCCGGGGGGGGGCGATCAGCCCCAGCATTTT. Protein sequence: CASRPPGGGDQPQHF.